Listed here are 27 T cell receptor beta chains from one sample, sequenced in a study of blood T cells in healthy people across ages (dated by TCRdb to the mid-2010s). Preparation of the library involved 5' RACE. The reads were generated on an Illumina HiSeq 2500. The second PCR ran for about 7 to 11 cycles and used a J-beta primer mix along with a sample-barcoded 5' primer. The public reads were run again by TCRdb, first through fastp at Q25 and then through MiXCR, and only productive beta chains were kept. Rows merge per CDR3 protein into single entries with the most common DNA and genes. Present in this sample are 650,000 to 1,000,000 distinct CDR3 sequences, about 37% of which were seen just once. The ten largest clones capture 10% to 15% of the sample. The source material was blood. These receptors all come from a man younger than 35 in good health.

This clonotype was recorded many times. The gene calls are TRBV6-5 and TRBJ2-1; the D gene is possibly TRBD2 (5 bases). The CDR3 runs 14 residues. Germline V gene lookup returns CDR1 MNHEY and CDR2 SVGAGI. Trimming took off 5 bases at V and 5 bases at J, with 13 bases between the two ends. CDR3 amino acids: CASSPPRGDNEQFF. The CDR3 DNA sequence: TGTGCCAGCAGTCCCCCCCGGGGTGACAATGAGCAGTTCTTC.

The gene calls are TRBV20-1 and TRBJ2-3; 9 nucleotides agree with TRBD2. Trimming took 5 bases from V and 1 from J; bases not matched to a gene: 7. CDR1 and CDR2 (germline): DFQATT, SNEGSKA (reference sequence). There are 15 residues in the CDR3. The CDR3 sequence: CSASGRLAGTDTQYF. The DNA for the CDR3 is TGCAGTGCTTCAGGGAGACTAGCGGGCACAGATACGCAGTATTTT.

The V call is TRBV10-3, the J call TRBJ2-1; D perhaps matches TRBD2 (5 bases). TRBJ2-7 matches the DNA end more closely, so the J call is doubtful. Germline assignment: CDR1 ENHRY and CDR2 SYGVKD. This CDR3 is 16 amino acids long. The CDR3 nucleotides read TGTGCCATCAGTAATAGAGAAGGGAGCTCCTACAATGAGCAGTACTTC. As protein: CAISNREGSSYNEQYF.

The J gene is TRBJ2-1, the V gene TRBV10-2, with TRBD2 identical over 14 bases. The CDR3 totals 16 residues. Germline V CDR1 and CDR2: WSHSY, SAAADI. The V and J ends lost 7 bases and 13 bases, in that order; junction bases with no gene match: 15. The CDR3 sequence is CASTETGTSGRSLQFF. The CDR3 coding sequence is TGCGCCAGCACGGAAACCGGGACTAGCGGGAGAAGCCTTCAGTTCTTC.

The chain is built from TRBV10-3 and TRBJ1-1; 10 nucleotides align to TRBD1. Germline values: CDR1 ENHRY, CDR2 SYGVKD. The CDR3 length is 14 residues. V shed 4 bases, J shed 4 bases, and the junction held 3 bases outside the gene matches. The CDR3, as DNA: TGTGCCATCAGTGCGGGACAGGGGAGCACTGAAGCTTTCTTT. It translates to CAISAGQGSTEAFF.

The chain is built from TRBV9 and TRBJ1-4; no clear D gene. This CDR3 region has 16 residues. Trimming stripped 0 bases from V and 0 bases from J, with 9 bases between. Per germline, CDR1 SGDLS and CDR2 YYNGEE. The CDR3, as DNA: TGTGCCAGCAGCGTAGGGGCAGCCACAACTAATGAAAAACTGTTTTTT. It codes for CASSVGAATTNEKLFF.

J is TRBJ2-3 and V is TRBV6-5; 8 bases fit TRBD2. V gave up 5 bases and J gave up 4 bases; unmatched junction bases: 11. This CDR3 comprises 16 residues. Per the germline V gene, CDR1 is MNHEY and CDR2 is SVGAGI. The CDR3 here is CASSQSLGAGADTQYF. CDR3 sequence (DNA): TGTGCCAGCAGTCAGTCACTGGGAGCGGGGGCAGATACGCAGTATTTT.

The rearrangement joins TRBV20-1 to TRBJ1-5; D perhaps matches TRBD1 (6 bases). The CDR3 runs 14 residues. CDR1 and CDR2 (germline): DFQATT, SNEGSKA (reference sequence). Between the trimmed V and J ends, which lost 3 bases and 3 bases, there was a span of 12 bases. The CDR3 nucleotides are TGCAGTGCTAGGTCTCCAGGGGACAATCAGCCCCAGCATTTT. This codes for CSARSPGDNQPQHF.

The chain recombines TRBV6-6 with TRBJ2-5, with 7 bases aligning to TRBD2. The ends lost 7 bases at V and 11 bases at J; junction bases unmatched: 19. The CDR3 contains 15 residues. CDR1 is MNHNY and CDR2 is SVGAGI in the germline V gene (reference sequence). This chain's CDR3 is CASTQTGGGYNEQYF. In DNA, the CDR3 is TGTGCCAGCACCCAAACGGGAGGCGGTTACAATGAGCAGTACTTC.

The V and J genes are TRBV29-1 and TRBJ2-5, with D unresolved. The germline V gene encodes CDR1 SQVTM and CDR2 ANQGSEA. V was pared by 7 bases and J by 2 bases, with 8 bases between. The CDR3 extends over 11 amino acids. The CDR3 here is CSALRQETQYF. CDR3 coding DNA: TGCAGCGCCCTGAGGCAAGAGACCCAGTACTTC.

This clonotype occurred many times. The rearrangement uses TRBV9 and TRBJ2-3, with D hard to call. Germline V lookup: CDR1 SGDLS, CDR2 YYNGEE. Trimming stripped 5 bases from V and 5 bases from J, with 9 bases between. The CDR3 totals 12 residues. The CDR3 sequence is CASSARLDTQYF. The CDR3 DNA sequence: TGTGCCAGCAGTGCTCGGTTAGATACGCAGTATTTT.

The chain joins TRBV20-1 to TRBJ2-3; 11 bases agree with TRBD2. Germline values: CDR1 DFQATT, CDR2 SNEGSKA (reference sequence). CDR3 length: 14 residues. Trimming removed 0 bases from V and 4 bases from J; junction bases left unmatched: 0. The CDR3 reads CSARETSGADTQYF. CDR3 nucleotide sequence: TGCAGTGCTAGAGAGACTAGCGGGGCAGATACGCAGTATTTT.

This clonotype has a handful of counts. The rearrangement uses TRBV2 and TRBJ2-1, with D possibly TRBD1 on 5 matching bases. The germline V gene has CDR1 SNHLY and CDR2 FYNNEI. CDR3 length: 13 residues. Trimming pared 3 bases from V and 8 bases from J, leaving 11 bases between. The CDR3 DNA reads TGTGCCAGCAGTGACAGGGATTCGGATGAGCAGTTCTTC. Protein: CASSDRDSDEQFF.

This clonotype has a handful of counts. The rearrangement joins TRBV18 to TRBJ2-7; no clear D. Germline assignment: CDR1 KGHSH and CDR2 LQKENI. The CDR3 consists of 15 residues. V lost 4 bases and J 2 bases, leaving 15 bases between the germline ends. CDR3 amino acids: CASSRNRASPYEQYF. The CDR3 coding sequence is TGTGCCAGCTCACGGAACCGGGCCAGCCCCTACGAGCAGTACTTC.

This clonotype has only a few counts. The V and J genes are TRBV4-1 and TRBJ1-1, with D possibly TRBD1 on 5 matching bases. The CDR3 loop spans 14 amino acids. Germline values: CDR1 MGHRA, CDR2 YSYEKL. Trimming left V 1 base short and J 0 bases short, with 6 bases between. CDR3 bases: TGCGCCAGCAGCCAAGTGGGGCTGAACACTGAAGCTTTCTTT. Its protein product is CASSQVGLNTEAFF.

The J gene is TRBJ2-4, the V gene TRBV29-1, with D perhaps matching TRBD2 (6 bases). Germline V lookup: CDR1 SQVTM, CDR2 ANQGSEA. V was shortened by 5 bases and J by 0 bases, with 11 bases between the two germline ends. The CDR3 has 14 amino acids. CDR3 bases: TGCAGCGTTCGGGAGACCTTAGCCAAAAACATTCAGTACTTC. This encodes CSVRETLAKNIQYF.

This clonotype was observed a few times. This chain links TRBV5-6 with TRBJ2-3, with TRBD2 as a possible D gene (6 bases). V lost 4 bases to trimming and J lost 4 bases, with 19 bases between them. The germline V gene encodes CDR1 SGHDT and CDR2 YYEEEE. The CDR3 runs 16 residues. The CDR3 DNA reads TGTGCCAGCAGCGAGATCCGGGACCGCGGGGCAGATACGCAGTATTTT. Translated, it gives CASSEIRDRGADTQYF. The full variable domain, its missing parts supplied by reference TRBV5-6 and TRBJ2-3, is DAGVTQSPTHLIKTRGQQVTLRCSPKSGHDTVSWYQQALGQGPQFIFQYYEEEERQRGNFPDRFSGHQFPNYSSELNVNALLLGDSALYLCASSEIRDRGADTQYFGPGTRLTVL.

This clonotype was detected many times. The chain combines TRBV10-3 with TRBJ2-3; possibly TRBD2 for D (6 bases). The CDR3 has 11 residues. The germline gives CDR1 ENHRY, CDR2 SYGVKD. Between the trimmed V and J ends, which lost 10 bases and 5 bases, there was a span of 10 bases. CDR3 DNA sequence: TGTGCCACCGCGGGGATAGATACGCAGTATTTT. Protein sequence: CATAGIDTQYF.

This clonotype was picked up a small number of times. This sequence joins TRBV5-5 and TRBJ1-4; D is uncertain. Germline CDR1 SGHKS, CDR2 YYEKEE (reference sequence). V lost 4 bases and J 6 bases, leaving 19 bases between the germline ends. The CDR3 spans 16 residues. The DNA of the CDR3 is TGTGCCAGCAGCCGCGAAGTGGCCGCCCGGGATGAAAAACTGTTTTTT. Residues: CASSREVAARDEKLFF.

Only a few counts were recorded for this clonotype. The DNA of the CDR3 is TGTGCCAGCAGTGTGCCAGGGATAGACTATGGCTACACCTTC. Amino acid sequence: CASSVPGIDYGYTF. V is TRBV12-3 or TRBV12-4 and J is TRBJ1-2; TRBD1 is a possible D gene (5 bases). V was shortened by 5 bases and J by 3 bases, with 13 bases between the two germline ends. The CDR3 is made up of 14 amino acids.

This clonotype was detected a few times. The DNA for the CDR3 is TGTGCCAGCAGCCAAGAATGGGCGGGGCTCTTGGATGAGCAGTTCTTC. Protein sequence: CASSQEWAGLLDEQFF. V and J are TRBV4-2 and TRBJ2-1, with D perhaps matching TRBD2 (6 bases). The CDR3 extends over 16 amino acids. CDR1 is LGHNA and CDR2 is YNFKEQ in the germline V gene. Trimming took off 0 bases at V and 8 bases at J, with 17 bases between the two ends.

This clonotype was counted between two and nine times. The CDR3 coding sequence is TGTGCCAGCAGGGCGGGAATCTCTAATGAAAAACTGTTTTTT. Its translation is CASRAGISNEKLFF. This chain uses TRBV12-3 or TRBV12-4 with TRBJ1-4; D is uncertain. V lost 6 bases to trimming and J lost 3 bases, with 11 bases between them. This CDR3 is 14 amino acids long.

This clonotype was recorded a few times. This chain links TRBV7-2 with TRBJ1-2; D possibly corresponds to TRBD1 (6 bases). The CDR3 runs 14 residues. Germline assignment: CDR1 SGHTA and CDR2 FQGNSA. V was pared by 5 bases and J by 8 bases, with 18 bases between. The CDR3 protein is CASSTNIGGVGYTF. In DNA, the CDR3 is TGTGCCAGCAGCACCAATATAGGGGGGGTCGGCTACACCTTC. Complete variable domain (other parts from reference TRBV7-2 and TRBJ1-2): GAGVSQSPSNKVTEKGKDVELRCDPISGHTALYWYRQSLGQGLEFLIYFQGNSAPDKSGLPSDRFSAERTGGSVSTLTIQRTQQEDSAVYLCASSTNIGGVGYTFGSGTRLTVV.

This sequence joins TRBV7-2 and TRBJ2-7; TRBD1 aligns across 7 bases. This CDR3 is 13 amino acids long. Trimming took 6 bases from V and 3 from J; bases not matched to a gene: 5. The germline V gene encodes CDR1 SGHTA and CDR2 FQGNSA. CDR3 bases: TGTGCCAGCAGAGACAGGGTTCTCTACGAGCAGTACTTC. This gives the protein CASRDRVLYEQYF.

This clonotype was observed a handful of times. V is TRBV20-1 and J is TRBJ1-2; 8 nucleotides align to TRBD1. CDR3 length: 13 amino acids. Trimming removed 5 bases from V and 5 bases from J; junction bases left unmatched: 7. Germline loops: CDR1 DFQATT, CDR2 SNEGSKA (reference sequence). This CDR3 reads CSAGGQGRYGYTF. CDR3 sequence (DNA): TGCAGTGCTGGCGGACAGGGAAGATATGGCTACACCTTC.

This clonotype came up a few times. A read error may be the cause here, since a much bigger clone is one base away. The chain couples TRBV12-3 or TRBV12-4 to TRBJ2-3; the D gene could be TRBD1 or TRBD2 (5 bases each). This CDR3 spans 14 amino acids. As DNA, the CDR3 is TGTACCAGCAGGGACGGGATTAGCACAGATACGCAGTATTTT. It is translated as CTSRDGISTDTQYF.

In this sample, this clonotype turned up many times. The rearrangement links TRBV20-1 to TRBJ1-2; D not certain. V lost 0 bases, J lost 8 bases, and 16 bases lay in between. This CDR3 spans 14 amino acids. Germline V gene lookup returns CDR1 DFQATT and CDR2 SNEGSKA (reference sequence). The CDR3 region is CSAREGLAQKGYTF. DNA for the CDR3: TGCAGTGCTAGAGAGGGTTTGGCCCAGAAGGGCTACACCTTC.